Listed below are T cell receptor beta chains from one sample, sequenced in a study of blood T cell repertoires in COVID-19. Repertoires were generated with immunoSEQ multiplex PCR, while TCRdb's copy carries only in-frame clones and drops some. The sample contains around 150,000 clones, over 75% of which appear only once. The sequenced sample was PBMCs or T cells enriched from blood (not recorded which). The receptor source for this set is a man in his fifties or sixties who had recovered from COVID-19. CDR3s include the opening cysteine and the closing phenylalanine or tryptophan. D genes are given only for firm matches. Only part of the rows carry a size: once, few, many, or a class if the clone is expanded.

D: NA; V: TRBV6-5; J: TRBJ2-6; size: NA; length: 16; CDR3: CASSYGGAAGANVLTF; DNA: TGTGCCAGCAGTTACGGGGGGGCGGCCGGGGCCAACGTCCTGACTTTC
D: TRBD2; V: TRBV28; J: TRBJ2-1; size: NA; length: 16; CDR3: CASSLVASGRVEEQFF; DNA: TGTGCCAGCAGTTTAGTGGCTAGCGGGAGGGTCGAGGAGCAGTTCTTC
D: TRBD1; V: TRBV5-1; J: TRBJ1-2; size: NA; length: 14; CDR3: CASSLGQGGYGYTF; DNA: TGCGCCAGCAGCTTGGGACAGGGCGGCTATGGCTACACCTTC
D: TRBD1; V: TRBV19; J: TRBJ2-7; size: NA; length: 17; CDR3: CASSRGWAAGGPREQYF; DNA: TGTGCCAGTAGCCGAGGTTGGGCGGCAGGGGGTCCTCGGGAGCAGTACTTC
D: TRBD1; V: TRBV27; J: TRBJ2-7; size: NA; length: 17; CDR3: CASSLPGGQANFYEQYF; DNA: TGTGCCAGCAGTTTACCGGGCGGACAGGCCAACTTCTACGAGCAGTACTTC
D: TRBD1; V: TRBV19; J: TRBJ1-5; size: NA; length: 16; CDR3: CASSPATGAGNQPQHF; DNA: TGTGCCAGTAGTCCAGCAACAGGGGCGGGCAATCAGCCCCAGCATTTT
D: NA; V: TRBV7-3; J: TRBJ2-2; size: NA; length: 12; CDR3: CASSSVSGELFF; DNA: TGTGCCAGCAGCTCTGTATCCGGGGAGCTGTTTTTT
D: TRBD2; V: TRBV5-8; J: TRBJ2-7; size: NA; length: 15; CDR3: CASSHPDRGVYEQYF; DNA: TGTGCCAGCAGCCACCCTGACCGGGGGGTCTACGAGCAGTACTTC
D: TRBD1; V: TRBV5-4; J: TRBJ1-1; size: NA; length: 15; CDR3: CASSSQTGGNTEAFF; DNA: TGTGCCAGCAGCAGTCAGACAGGGGGGAACACTGAAGCTTTCTTT
D: NA; V: TRBV5-1; J: TRBJ1-1; size: few; length: 16; CDR3: CASRLIGGRGNTEAFF; DNA: TGCGCCAGCAGGCTGATAGGTGGGAGGGGGAACACTGAAGCTTTCTTT
D: NA; V: TRBV6-5; J: TRBJ2-7; size: few; length: 14; CDR3: CASRQDWSVYEQYF; DNA: TGTGCCAGCAGGCAAGACTGGTCGGTGTACGAGCAGTACTTC
D: NA; V: TRBV2; J: TRBJ2-2; size: NA; length: 13; CDR3: CASGEGDTGELFF; DNA: TGTGCCAGCGGCGAGGGGGACACCGGGGAGCTGTTTTTT
D: TRBD1; V: TRBV4-1; J: TRBJ2-1; size: once; length: 15; CDR3: CASSPGQGAYNEQFF; DNA: TGCGCCAGCAGCCCAGGACAGGGGGCCTACAATGAGCAGTTCTTC
D: NA; V: TRBV18; J: TRBJ1-3; size: NA; length: 15; CDR3: CASSPQGPGQDTIYF; DNA: TGTGCCAGCTCACCACAGGGGCCAGGCCAAGACACCATATATTTT
D: NA; V: TRBV7-2; J: TRBJ2-4; size: NA; length: 16; CDR3: CASSLEGRGPKNIQYF; DNA: TGTGCCAGCAGCTTAGAAGGCAGGGGACCCAAAAACATTCAGTACTTC
D: TRBD2; V: TRBV2; J: TRBJ2-5; size: once; length: 15; CDR3: CASKERGGEYETQYF; DNA: TGTGCCAGCAAGGAGCGGGGGGGGGAATATGAGACCCAGTACTTC
D: NA; V: TRBV15; J: TRBJ2-1; size: NA; length: 14; CDR3: CATSRRGTYNEQFF; DNA: TGTGCCACCAGTAGGCGGGGAACCTACAATGAGCAGTTCTTC
D: NA; V: TRBV19; J: TRBJ1-5; size: NA; length: 15; CDR3: CASNQHRVRNQPQHF; DNA: TGTGCCAGTAACCAACACAGGGTGAGAAATCAGCCCCAGCATTTT
D: NA; V: TRBV9; J: TRBJ1-1; size: NA; length: 15; CDR3: CASSPTRGRGPEAFF; DNA: TGTGCCAGCAGCCCCACTCGAGGCAGGGGCCCTGAAGCTTTCTTT
D: TRBD1; V: TRBV25-1; J: TRBJ2-7; size: NA; length: 15; CDR3: CALRTGTENYYEQYF; DNA: TGTGCCTTACGAACCGGGACAGAAAATTACTACGAGCAGTACTTC
D: NA; V: TRBV10-3; J: TRBJ2-7; size: NA; length: 14; CDR3: CAISDSGQTYEQYF; DNA: TGTGCCATCAGTGACTCCGGACAGACCTACGAGCAGTACTTC
D: TRBD1; V: TRBV24-1; J: TRBJ2-3; size: NA; length: 16; CDR3: CATSDTKDRGTDTQYF; DNA: TGTGCCACCAGTGATACCAAGGACAGGGGCACAGATACGCAGTATTTT
D: TRBD2; V: TRBV27; J: TRBJ2-1; size: NA; length: 13; CDR3: CASIRAGGDEQFF; DNA: TGTGCCAGCATTAGGGCGGGGGGGGATGAGCAGTTCTTC
D: TRBD1; V: TRBV6-5; J: TRBJ1-2; size: NA; length: 14; CDR3: CASIVTGGDYGYTF; DNA: TGTGCCAGCATTGTAACAGGGGGGGACTATGGCTACACCTTC
D: TRBD2; V: TRBV3-1/TRBV3-2; J: TRBJ2-7; size: few; length: 13; CDR3: CASSQTPGGEQYF; DNA: TGTGCCAGCAGCCAAACTCCGGGAGGCGAGCAGTACTTC
D: TRBD1; V: TRBV10-1; J: TRBJ2-3; size: NA; length: 15; CDR3: CASSEGGQGTDTQYF; DNA: TGCGCCAGCAGTGAGGGGGGACAGGGGACAGATACGCAGTATTTT
D: NA; V: TRBV6-5; J: TRBJ1-5; size: NA; length: 14; CDR3: CASRLGIHTQPQHF; DNA: TGTGCCAGCAGGCTCGGGATTCATACCCAGCCCCAGCATTTT
D: NA; V: TRBV10-1; J: TRBJ2-7; size: NA; length: 16; CDR3: CASSETPGGGKGEQYF; DNA: TGCGCCAGCAGTGAGACCCCGGGGGGCGGGAAGGGCGAGCAGTACTTC
D: NA; V: TRBV18; J: TRBJ2-6; size: NA; length: 16; CDR3: CASSPRGFTGANVLTF; DNA: TGTGCCAGCTCACCAAGGGGGTTTACTGGGGCCAACGTCCTGACTTTC
D: NA; V: TRBV5-6; J: TRBJ1-4; size: NA; length: 16; CDR3: CASSHEGTIDNEKLFF; DNA: TGTGCCAGCAGCCACGAGGGGACTATTGATAATGAAAAACTGTTTTTT
D: TRBD2; V: TRBV7-6; J: TRBJ2-2; size: NA; length: 17; CDR3: CASSWSSGGANTGELFF; DNA: TGTGCCAGCAGCTGGTCTAGCGGGGGGGCAAACACCGGGGAGCTGTTTTTT
D: TRBD1; V: TRBV11-2; J: TRBJ2-1; size: NA; length: 17; CDR3: CASSLDMRGQGTNEQFF; DNA: TGTGCCAGCAGCTTAGATATGCGGGGACAGGGTACCAATGAGCAGTTCTTC
D: NA; V: TRBV6-5; J: TRBJ1-1; size: NA; length: 13; CDR3: CASRQVTNTEAFF; DNA: TGTGCCAGCAGACAGGTAACGAACACTGAAGCTTTCTTT
D: NA; V: TRBV19; J: TRBJ2-1; size: NA; length: 19; CDR3: CASSISLGLTQSSYNEQFF; DNA: TGTGCCAGTAGTATCTCTCTGGGACTTACCCAATCCTCCTACAATGAGCAGTTCTTC
D: TRBD1; V: TRBV18; J: TRBJ2-7; size: NA; length: 15; CDR3: CASSPPGRGHYEQYF; DNA: TGTGCCAGCTCACCCCCCGGCAGGGGGCACTACGAGCAGTACTTC
D: NA; V: TRBV5-5; J: TRBJ2-2; size: NA; length: 15; CDR3: CASSLGLLNTGELFF; DNA: TGTGCCAGCAGCTTGGGACTCCTAAACACCGGGGAGCTGTTTTTT
D: NA; V: TRBV28; J: TRBJ2-7; size: NA; length: 16; CDR3: CASRGASSAPLYEQYF; DNA: TGTGCCAGCCGGGGGGCTTCCTCTGCACCTCTCTACGAGCAGTACTTC
D: NA; V: TRBV5-1; J: TRBJ2-1; size: NA; length: 15; CDR3: CASSRSGAMGNEQFF; DNA: TGCGCCAGCAGCCGTAGCGGAGCCATGGGCAATGAGCAGTTCTTC
D: NA; V: TRBV9; J: TRBJ2-1; size: NA; length: 16; CDR3: CASSVEGAGLYNEQFF; DNA: TGTGCCAGCAGCGTAGAGGGTGCGGGGCTCTACAATGAGCAGTTCTTC
D: NA; V: TRBV19; J: TRBJ1-3; size: NA; length: 17; CDR3: CASTLRPGIGLGNTIYF; DNA: TGTGCCAGTACCCTGCGTCCGGGGATCGGATTGGGAAACACCATATATTTT
D: NA; V: TRBV15; J: TRBJ2-3; size: NA; length: 16; CDR3: CATSPSDYLRADTQYF; DNA: TGTGCCACCAGTCCCTCAGACTATCTTCGCGCAGATACGCAGTATTTT
D: TRBD2; V: TRBV11-2; J: TRBJ2-2; size: NA; length: 16; CDR3: CASSLGTSRNTGELFF; DNA: TGTGCCAGCAGCCTCGGGACTAGCCGGAACACCGGGGAGCTGTTTTTT
D: TRBD1; V: TRBV24-1; J: TRBJ2-1; size: NA; length: 13; CDR3: CATSDHRGDEQFF; DNA: TGTGCCACCAGTGATCACAGGGGGGATGAGCAGTTCTTC
D: NA; V: TRBV15; J: TRBJ2-7; size: once; length: 14; CDR3: CATASTAGLSEQYF; DNA: TGTGCCACCGCGTCCACGGCGGGCTTATCCGAGCAGTACTTC
D: TRBD2; V: TRBV19; J: TRBJ2-5; size: NA; length: 15; CDR3: CASSWLAGGLETQYF; DNA: TGTGCCAGTAGTTGGCTAGCGGGAGGTTTAGAGACCCAGTACTTC